This TCR beta chain was retrieved from a study of shared clonotypes between healthy human individuals. Sequencing used immunoSEQ multiplex PCR; TCRdb keeps in-frame clones, though not all of them. The table has about 560,000 clones, around 76% seen once. The length of the CDR3 is 14 residues. CDR1 is GTSNPN, CDR2 SVGIG, per germline (reference sequence). Deletions cut 4 bases from V and 2 bases from J, with 14 bases between. The chain recombines TRBV30 with TRBJ1-2; no reliable D call. The sequence came from a woman aged 40 to 50 in good health. Some clones in this sample may be carry-over from other donors' samples. Sequencing input: PBMCs. The CDR3 nucleotides are TGTGCCTGGATAGGAGGGAGGACGAACTATGGCTACACCTTC. It codes for CAWIGGRTNYGYTF.